This is a list of T cell receptor beta chains from one sample in a study of OX40 agonist ivuxolimab in advanced cancers. TCRdb keeps only in-frame clones here, not all; method: immunoSEQ multiplex PCR. The profile covers tens of thousands of clones, with about 93% appearing a single time and less than 0.55% taken by the ten largest. Sequenced material: CD4+ or CD8+ T cells sorted from blood, taken in a trial of the OX40 agonist ivuxolimab. These receptors were collected from an adult with an advanced solid tumor such as melanoma, head and neck, liver or kidney cancer. Both conserved end residues are part of each CDR3. A D gene is named only where the DNA matches it firmly. Not every row has a clone size; where given, it reads once, few, many or a size class.

>TRBV10-3|few|TRBJ2-7|-
TGTGCCTCGGGTCAGGGCTACGAGCAGTACTTC
CASGQGYEQYF
>TRBV2|-|TRBJ2-1|-
TGTGCCAGAAGCAGAGCTGAAAGGGAGCAGTTCTTC
CARSRAEREQFF
>TRBV10-2|-|TRBJ1-2|TRBD1
TGCGCCAGCAGGGAATCCGGGACAGCCTATGGCTACACCTTC
CASRESGTAYGYTF
>TRBV19|-|TRBJ2-1|TRBD2
TGTGCCAGTAGTCCCACTAGCGGGGGGGCCCGAGAGCAGTTCTTC
CASSPTSGGAREQFF
>TRBV7-8|-|TRBJ2-7|-
TGTGCCAGCAGCTCAAGGGAGGGCAGGGGCTACGAGCAGTACTTC
CASSSREGRGYEQYF
>TRBV27|-|TRBJ2-5|-
TGTGCCAGCAGCCGGGGGGAGACCCAGTACTTC
CASSRGETQYF
>TRBV18|-|TRBJ1-1|TRBD1
TGTGCCAGCTCCGATAAAATTACAGGGGGCACTGAAGCTTTCTTT
CASSDKITGGTEAFF
>TRBV30|-|TRBJ1-5|-
TGTGCTTTTTCCCTATTGGGCAGCCAGCCCCAGCATTTT
CAFSLLGSQPQHF
>TRBV11-3|-|TRBJ2-7|-
TGTGCCAGCAGCTTCAACACGGGACCCTCCTACGAGCAGTACTTC
CASSFNTGPSYEQYF
>TRBV30|-|TRBJ2-7|-
TGTGCCTGGACGATACAACTAGGAGGCGAGCAGTACTTC
CAWTIQLGGEQYF
>TRBV18|-|TRBJ1-1|-
TGTGCCAGCTCACCAGCGTCGGCGGGAGGGGGGATGGGCCCTGAAGCTTTCTTT
CASSPASAGGGMGPEAFF
>TRBV11-3|-|TRBJ2-7|-
TGTGCCAGCAGCTTCGGAGGGAGCCCCTACGAGCAGTACTTC
CASSFGGSPYEQYF
>TRBV18|-|TRBJ1-1|-
TGTGCCAGCTCACCAACTAAGAACACTGAAGCTTTCTTT
CASSPTKNTEAFF
>TRBV27|-|TRBJ2-5|TRBD2
TGTGCCAGCAGGGGTCCCGGGACTAGCGGGGCGGAGACCCAGTACTTC
CASRGPGTSGAETQYF
>TRBV28|-|TRBJ1-3|-
TGTGCCAGCATTCCGGCCCGGGCGAGCTCTGGAAACACCATATATTTT
CASIPARASSGNTIYF
>TRBV11-2|-|TRBJ1-5|TRBD1
TGTGCCAGCAGCGAGGGACAGGGGCATGAGCCCCAGCATTTT
CASSEGQGHEPQHF
>TRBV5-1|-|TRBJ1-1|-
TGCGCCAGCAGCTTTATCTTGAACACTGAAGCTTTCTTT
CASSFILNTEAFF